This TCR beta chain stems from a study of siplizumab effects on memory and regulatory T cells. Regarding the study as a whole: Left unconfirmed was the suppressive function of proliferating Tregs from siplizumab cultures.

The assay was immunoSEQ multiplex PCR, and TCRdb's table has in-frame clones only and misses some. The data show 75,000 to 95,000 clones, 90% seen once. To note about this clone: The antigen remains undetermined.

V lost 0 bases, J lost 2 bases, and 7 bases lay in between. Germline CDR1 SGHNT, CDR2 YYREEE (reference sequence). CDR3 length: 14 residues. Source material: CD4+ T cells sorted from blood. The chain carries TRBV5-4 and TRBJ2-3, with D unresolved. The origin of this receptor is a human donor in good health. The DNA for the CDR3 is TGTGCCAGCAGCTTGGAGAGAAACACAGATACGCAGTATTTT. Its translation is CASSLERNTDTQYF.